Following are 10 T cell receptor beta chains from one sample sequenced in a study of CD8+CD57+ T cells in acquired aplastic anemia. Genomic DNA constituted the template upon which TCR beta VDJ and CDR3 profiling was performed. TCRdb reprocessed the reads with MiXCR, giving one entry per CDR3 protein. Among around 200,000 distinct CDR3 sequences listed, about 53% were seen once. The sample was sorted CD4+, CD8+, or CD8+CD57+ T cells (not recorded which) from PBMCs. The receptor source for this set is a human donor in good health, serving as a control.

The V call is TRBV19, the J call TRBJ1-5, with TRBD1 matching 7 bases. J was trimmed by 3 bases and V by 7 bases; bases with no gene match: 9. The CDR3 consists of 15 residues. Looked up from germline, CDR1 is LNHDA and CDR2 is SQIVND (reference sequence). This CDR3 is CASTPRTGNNQPQHF. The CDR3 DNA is TGTGCCAGTACCCCGAGGACAGGAAACAATCAGCCCCAGCATTTT.

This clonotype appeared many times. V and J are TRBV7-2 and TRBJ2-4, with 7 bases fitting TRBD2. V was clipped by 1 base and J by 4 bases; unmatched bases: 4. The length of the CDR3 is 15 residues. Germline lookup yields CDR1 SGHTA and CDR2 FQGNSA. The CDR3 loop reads CASSLGWGGKNIQYF. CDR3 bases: TGTGCCAGCAGCTTAGGATGGGGGGGGAAAAACATTCAGTACTTC. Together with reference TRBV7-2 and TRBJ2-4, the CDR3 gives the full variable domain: GAGVSQSPSNKVTEKGKDVELRCDPISGHTALYWYRQSLGQGLEFLIYFQGNSAPDKSGLPSDRFSAERTGGSVSTLTIQRTQQEDSAVYLCASSLGWGGKNIQYFGAGTRLSVL.

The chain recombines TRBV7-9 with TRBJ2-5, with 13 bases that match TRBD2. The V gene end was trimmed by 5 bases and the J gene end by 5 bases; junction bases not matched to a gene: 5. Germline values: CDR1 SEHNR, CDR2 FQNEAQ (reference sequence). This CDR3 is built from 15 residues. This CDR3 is CASSLGTSGVETQYF. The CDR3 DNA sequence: TGTGCCAGCAGCCTAGGGACTAGCGGGGTCGAGACCCAGTACTTC.

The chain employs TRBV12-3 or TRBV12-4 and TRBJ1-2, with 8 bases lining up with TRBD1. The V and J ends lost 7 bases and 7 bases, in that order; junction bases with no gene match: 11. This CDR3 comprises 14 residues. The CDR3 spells CASTTGQGGSGYTF. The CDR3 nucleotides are TGTGCCAGCACTACCGGACAGGGCGGTTCTGGCTACACCTTC.

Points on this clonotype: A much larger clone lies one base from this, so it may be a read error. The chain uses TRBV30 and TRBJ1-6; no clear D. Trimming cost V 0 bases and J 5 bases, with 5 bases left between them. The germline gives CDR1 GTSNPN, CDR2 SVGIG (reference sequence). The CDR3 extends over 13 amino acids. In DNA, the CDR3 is TGTGCCTGGAGTGTAAGGAATAATTCACCCCTCCACTTT. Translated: CAWSVRNNSPLHF.

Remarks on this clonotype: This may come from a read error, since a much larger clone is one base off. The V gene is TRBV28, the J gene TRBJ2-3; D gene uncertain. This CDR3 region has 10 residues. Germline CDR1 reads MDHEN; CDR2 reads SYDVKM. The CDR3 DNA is TGTGCCACCTTCACAGATGCGCAGTATTTT. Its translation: CATFTDAQYF.

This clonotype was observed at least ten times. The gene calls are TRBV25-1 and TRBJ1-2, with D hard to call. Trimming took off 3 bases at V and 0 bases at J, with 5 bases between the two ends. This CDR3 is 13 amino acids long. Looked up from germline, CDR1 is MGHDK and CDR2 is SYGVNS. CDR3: CASSDGANYGYTF. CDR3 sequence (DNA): TGTGCCAGCAGTGACGGTGCTAACTATGGCTACACCTTC.

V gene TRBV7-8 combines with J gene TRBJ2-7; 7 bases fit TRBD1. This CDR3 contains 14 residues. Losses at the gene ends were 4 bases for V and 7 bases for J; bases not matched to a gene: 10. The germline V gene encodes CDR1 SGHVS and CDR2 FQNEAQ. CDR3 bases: TGTGCCAGCAGCTCACAGGACAGGCCTGAGGAGCAGTACTTC. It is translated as CASSSQDRPEEQYF.

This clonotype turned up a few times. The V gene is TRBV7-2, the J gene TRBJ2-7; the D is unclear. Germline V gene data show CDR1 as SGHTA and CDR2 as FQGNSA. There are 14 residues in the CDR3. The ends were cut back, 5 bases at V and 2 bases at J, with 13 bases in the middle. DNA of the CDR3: TGTGCCAGCAGCACTATTACCGGGCCCTACGAGCAGTACTTC. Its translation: CASSTITGPYEQYF.

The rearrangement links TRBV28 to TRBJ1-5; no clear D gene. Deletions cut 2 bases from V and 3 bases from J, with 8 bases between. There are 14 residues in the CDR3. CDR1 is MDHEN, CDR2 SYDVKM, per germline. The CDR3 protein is CASSLGRFNQPQHF. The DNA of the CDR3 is TGTGCCAGCAGTTTAGGCAGGTTCAATCAGCCCCAGCATTTT.